This record covers a single TCR beta chain. Its antigen is not known. The source of the sample is a study of brain T cells in children with intractable seizures. Study-wide findings and caveats: Only CDR3 sequence similarity suggested viral specificity, without known HCMV serostatus. Pre-surgery blood may have been undersampled, hiding some clones.

The V gene's germline CDR1 is MNHEY and CDR2 SMNVEV (reference sequence). V was clipped by 0 bases and J by 3 bases, with 24 bases between them. The CDR3 has 19 residues. Sequencing was limited to surgery cases with top T cell transcript signatures in brain tissue. Profiled with immunoSEQ multiplex PCR; TCRdb holds only in-frame clones, not every one. The sample yields about 120,000 clones, 85% to 95% seen once. The starting material was peripheral blood, obtained at surgery. The chain couples TRBV27 to TRBJ2-7; weak D call: TRBD1 (6 bases). The clonotype was recovered from a boy under two years old with hemimegalencephaly and intractable seizures. The CDR3 protein is CASSLSLLTGSKRNYEQYF. The CDR3 nucleotides read TGTGCCAGCAGTTTATCGCTCCTTACAGGGTCCAAAAGAAACTACGAGCAGTACTTC.